This T cell receptor (beta chain) was recovered during a study of cytomegalovirus exposure and HLA in healthy donors (dated by TCRdb to between 2016 and 2019). Concerning the study at large: In an earlier analysis of 587 of the donors, under 300 Gb of sequence data and 90 million to 130 million unique TCR beta sequences from about 180 million T cells were reported. To predict cytomegalovirus infection status, the study combined high-throughput TCR immunosequencing, statistical association of individual TCRs with disease status, and machine learning. Rather than using new phenotypic data, the later analysis identified candidate immune exposures from TCR beta sequences and from how often those sequences occurred across donors. Donor age, sex, ethnicity and CMV serostatus were collected together with the repertoire data. An earlier analysis of some 600 of the donors applied high-throughput TCR beta sequencing to assess whether each TCR beta V gene segment acted as functional or pseudogenic. Genome-wide SNP genotypes for about 65% of the 666 donors were used in a later genetic analysis, which treated that subset as a discovery cohort. Because of strong linkage in the cohort, roughly five DR-DQ haplotypes were treated as single units for association and clustering. The T cell repertoires of roughly 660 subjects were profiled by immunosequencing and related to cytomegalovirus serostatus. A separate validation cohort of about 110 different subjects was used in addition to the roughly 620-subject first cohort. All discovery cohort repertoires had been generated using a single sequencing platform. Across some 400 genotyped donors of the cohort, an average of about 240,000 unique TCR beta nucleotide sequences per donor were sequenced, and around 20% of those sequences were non-productive. Class I and class II HLA loci were covered by the typing at four-digit resolution. Typing coverage differed by locus: A, B, C, DRB1 and DQB1 were typed in about 629-640 donors, DQA1 in 500 to 550, DPA1 in 600 to 610, and DPB1 in just under 490. The study was designed to test whether signatures of past pathogen exposure could be identified by cataloging public T cell receptors. To study patterns of TCR occurrence, a later analysis re-analyzed previously published TCR beta repertoires from 650 to 750 donors and added high-resolution HLA genotyping. The genetic ancestry cluster associated with self-reported Caucasian donors included roughly 84% of the 300 to 400 genotyped donors. Roughly 310 gigabases of sequencing data and approximately 84 million unique TCR sequences were included in an early release covering roughly 600 HLA-typed donors.

The cohort was made up of approximately 670 healthy bone marrow donors. Cohort members were all nominally healthy when sampled, although unrecorded immune exposures were likely present. The donor tested CMV seropositive, placing the donor among the 289 seropositive members of the cohort. A peripheral blood sample was provided by each donor, and peripheral blood mononuclear cells were used for TCR beta sequencing. The Qiagen DNeasy Blood Extraction Kit was used to extract genomic DNA from the blood cell samples. On this clone itself: It has no known antigen specificity.

The library relied on the immunoSEQ multiplex PCR assay. The multiplex PCR relied on a mix of 60 forward primers for TCR Vbeta segments and 13 reverse primers for TCR Jbeta segments. Amplification of the CDR3 region of rearranged TCR beta genes was performed with a multiplex PCR assay on genomic DNA. Amplified TCR beta libraries were sequenced as 87-base-pair reads on the Illumina HiSeq System. In the source study's methods: A later analysis counted approximately 84 million unique TCR beta chains across the 600 to 850 repertoires, and 9.5 million to 11 million of these chains were shared by at least two donors. Raw reads were error-corrected and collapsed into unique sequences with a nearest-neighbor algorithm that merged closely related sequences to remove PCR and sequencing errors. V, D and J gene segments were assigned by aligning CDR3 sequences to IMGT reference sequences. Each retained sequence needed at least a six-nucleotide match to both a V gene segment and a J gene segment. Rearrangements were classified as productive when the CDR3 lacked stop codons and remained in frame with V and J, and all other rearrangements were classified as non-productive. CDR3 was defined according to IMGT convention as the region running from the second conserved V-encoded cysteine to the conserved J-encoded phenylalanine. In an earlier analysis of just under 600 of the donors, sequences lacking an unambiguous match to a single V gene segment were excluded. In an earlier analysis of about 590 of the donors, a V segment was called functional when productive rearrangements were above 56.7%, and segregating when the standard deviation between donors exceeded 5%. To diagnose cytomegalovirus status from the catalog of TCR beta chain sequences, a statistical classification framework was built. V and J gene assignment, in a later analysis, came from comparing TCR nucleotide sequences with IMGT/GENE-DB human TR gene sequences. In a later analysis, CDR3 sequences and most-parsimonious VDJ recombination scenarios were assigned using the TCRdist pipeline. In a later analysis, every TCR beta chain was defined by the combination of its CDR3 amino acid sequence and its V-gene family, and reads without a unique V-gene family were dropped. A later analysis removed 500 to 650 highly shared, low-generation-probability nucleotide sequences to deal with suspected cross-contamination and a sequencing artifact. For each public chain, a later analysis derived a clonal expansion index from normalized ranks of inferred template counts within each repertoire. In a later analysis, generation probabilities were computed using a VDJ recombination model fitted to out-of-frame rearrangements, and the results were checked against IGoR. In a later analysis, TCR-TCR, TCR-HLA and TCR-CMV co-occurrence was scored with hypergeometric tests, and a repertoire-size bias correction was applied to TCR pairs. In a later analysis, false discovery rates were estimated by permuting HLA or CMV assignments 20 times. In a later analysis, co-occurring TCRs were grouped using DBSCAN, with TCRdist sequence similarity added in when clustering inside HLA-allele-positive subsets. Co-occurrence clustering excluded repertoires with fewer than 30,000 or more than 120,000 public chains, plus five with anomalous nucleotide sharing. TCRdb took over this immuneACCESS table, retaining in-frame rearrangements with V and J assigned. Such tables are incomplete; in checked studies, under half of the missing clones stem from an unresolved V gene, and the remainder is unexplained. The V and J calls and clone size come from that table; D and trimming were worked out from the DNA. The table for this sample lists 70,000 or so clones. 2% to 3% of the sample belongs to the ten largest clones.

Results the study describes overall, beyond this receptor: The sequencing pipeline was judged likely to have produced a cluster of highly shared sequence variants as a technical artifact. In a later analysis, the rate of TCR association differed among HLA loci, with DRB1 alleles having the most associated TCRs and HLA-C alleles having the fewest. For the cohort, immune exposure information was limited to CMV serostatus. Linkage disequilibrium might explain the correlated functional status among segregating V segments, but an unknown experimental factor could not be ruled out. A later analysis associated approximately 17,000 TCR beta sequences with specific HLA alleles at a false discovery rate of 0.05. According to a later analysis, parvovirus B19, influenza, CMV and Epstein-Barr virus appeared linked to several top co-occurrence clusters. A further reported finding was that TCR beta sequences accurately predicted the HLA-A and HLA-B alleles for most subjects in the first cohort. The authors suggested that the approach could potentially be generalized to other disease states and immunological phenotypes. Because some donors lacked HLA typing at each locus, the association tests relied only on the typed subset. A later analysis found that HLA-associated TCR beta chains were more clonally expanded and had lower generation probabilities than equally common non-associated chains. Most TCR sequences were seen in very few donors, while some public TCRs were found in many individuals. A few of the identified cytomegalovirus-associated TCR beta chains were confirmed in vitro to be specific for cytomegalovirus antigens. The cohort was sequenced for TCR beta chains only, and without alpha or paired-chain data the features that could be detected were limited. The 87-base-pair reads could not distinguish some IMGT-functional V segments, including TRBV6-2 and TRBV6-3, so those segments were excluded. Assigning TCR associations to individual alleles was difficult when HLA alleles, especially DR and DQ, strongly co-occurred. In an earlier analysis of approximately 590 of the donors, most TCR beta V segments appeared in productive rearrangements about 87% or about 30% of the time, broadly matching IMGT annotations. A later genetic analysis reported fewer N-insertions in productive TCRs among donors in an Asian-associated ancestry cluster than the 666-donor mean. In the study, around 150 TCR beta chains were listed as associated with cytomegalovirus. Roughly uniform sequencing depth across donors was assumed in presence/absence analyses, although this assumption may not hold. Most CMV-associated TCR beta chains appeared to be HLA-restricted in a later analysis, and the HLA associations seemed to be driven largely by CMV exposure. In a later genetic analysis, a missense DCLRE1C variant was associated with V-gene and J-gene trimming of TCR beta chains, and the association was replicated in an independent cohort. Because counts were too low, approximately 15 rarely observed V segments, including chromosome 9 orphons, were excluded from the earlier analysis of 587 of the donors. In both the original and validation cohorts, the classifier was reported to diagnose cytomegalovirus status with high specificity and sensitivity.

The germline V gene gives CDR1 as ENHRY and CDR2 as SYGVKD. The CDR3 holds 16 amino acids from the cysteine to the phenylalanine. Just the 48-base CDR3 DNA is kept, in frame starting at base 1. For this chain, trimming is 4 bases at the V end and 3 bases at the J end, and the number of junction bases without a gene match is 4. This receptor was taken from a female donor in good health and CMV-seropositive. Sequencing used PBMCs. The chain uses TRBV10-3 and TRBJ2-3; 13 bases in the junction line up with TRBD2. CDR3 sequence: CAISALLAGGTDTQYF. The nucleotide sequence is TGTGCCATCAGTGCTTTACTAGCGGGAGGGACAGATACGCAGTATTTT.